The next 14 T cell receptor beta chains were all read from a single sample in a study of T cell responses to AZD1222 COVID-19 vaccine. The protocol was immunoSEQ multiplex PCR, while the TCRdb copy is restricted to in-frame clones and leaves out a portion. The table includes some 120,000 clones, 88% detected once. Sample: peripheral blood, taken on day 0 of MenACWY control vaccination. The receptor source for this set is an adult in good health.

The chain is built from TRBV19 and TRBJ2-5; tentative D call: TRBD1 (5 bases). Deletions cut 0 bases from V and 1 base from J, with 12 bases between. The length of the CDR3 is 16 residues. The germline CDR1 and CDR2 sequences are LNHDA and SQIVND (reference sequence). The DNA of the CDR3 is TGTGCCAGTAGTATAGATAGTACAGGCAGCCAAGAGACCCAGTACTTC. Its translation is CASSIDSTGSQETQYF.

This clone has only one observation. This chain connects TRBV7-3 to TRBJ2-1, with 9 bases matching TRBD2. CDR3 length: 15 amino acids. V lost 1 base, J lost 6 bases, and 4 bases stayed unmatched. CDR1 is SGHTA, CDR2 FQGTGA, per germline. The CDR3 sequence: CASSLSPSGTNEQFF. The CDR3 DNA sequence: TGTGCCAGCAGCTTAAGTCCTAGCGGGACCAATGAGCAGTTCTTC.

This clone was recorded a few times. CDR3 sequence reads: CASSQDKLSRRQAPFYTQYF. CDR3 DNA: TGCGCCAGCAGCCAAGATAAATTGTCGAGGAGACAGGCTCCCTTTTATACGCAGTATTTT. The chain combines TRBV4-1 with TRBJ2-3; a weak D match, TRBD1 (6 bases). Trimming left V 0 bases short and J 7 bases short, with 29 bases between. Germline V CDR1 and CDR2: MGHRA, YSYEKL. The CDR3 extends over 20 amino acids.

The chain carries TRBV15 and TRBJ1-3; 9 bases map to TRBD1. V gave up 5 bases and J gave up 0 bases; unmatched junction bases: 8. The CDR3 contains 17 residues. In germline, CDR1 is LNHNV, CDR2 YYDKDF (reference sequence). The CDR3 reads CATSRSRDRVSGNTIYF. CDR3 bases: TGTGCCACCAGCCGATCGCGGGACAGGGTCTCTGGAAACACCATATATTTT.

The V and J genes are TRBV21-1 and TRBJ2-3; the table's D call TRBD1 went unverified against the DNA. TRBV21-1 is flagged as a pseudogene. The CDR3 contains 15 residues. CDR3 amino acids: CASSNGTLSTDTQYF. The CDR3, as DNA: TGTGCCAGCAGCAACGGGACACTTAGCACAGATACGCAGTATTTT.

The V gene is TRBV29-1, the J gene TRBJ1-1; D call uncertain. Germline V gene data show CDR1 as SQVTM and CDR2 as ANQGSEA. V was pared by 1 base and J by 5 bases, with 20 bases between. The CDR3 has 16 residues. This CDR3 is CSVEVRAKLRGTEAFF. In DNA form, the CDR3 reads TGCAGCGTTGAAGTACGGGCGAAACTACGAGGGACTGAAGCTTTCTTT.

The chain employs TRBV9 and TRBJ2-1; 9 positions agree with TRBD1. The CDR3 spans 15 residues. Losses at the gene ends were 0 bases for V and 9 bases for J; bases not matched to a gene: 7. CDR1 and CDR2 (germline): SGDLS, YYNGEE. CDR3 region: CASSVALQGAGEQFF. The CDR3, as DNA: TGTGCCAGCAGCGTAGCTCTACAGGGGGCCGGTGAGCAGTTCTTC.

As DNA, the CDR3 is TGTGCCAGCTCACCATACGGGCAGCGTGGAAACACCATATATTTT. Translated, it gives CASSPYGQRGNTIYF. The chain carries TRBV18 and TRBJ1-3; D is uncertain. Trimming cost V 2 bases and J 3 bases, with 11 bases left between them. Germline V lookup: CDR1 KGHSH, CDR2 LQKENI. There are 15 residues in the CDR3.

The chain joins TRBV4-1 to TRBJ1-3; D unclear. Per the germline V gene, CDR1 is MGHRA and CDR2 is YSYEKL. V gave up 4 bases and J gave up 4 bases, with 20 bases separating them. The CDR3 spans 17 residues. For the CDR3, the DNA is TGCGCCAGCAGCCGAGAAGGGCTCAGCCTGCTCGGAAACACCATATATTTT. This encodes CASSREGLSLLGNTIYF.

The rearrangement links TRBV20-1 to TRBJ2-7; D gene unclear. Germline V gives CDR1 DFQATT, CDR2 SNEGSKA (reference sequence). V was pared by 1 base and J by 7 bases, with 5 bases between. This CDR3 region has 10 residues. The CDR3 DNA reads TGCAGTGCTAGAGGCGAGGAGCAGTACTTC. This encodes CSARGEEQYF.

CDR3 coding DNA: TGTGCCAGCAGCCCGCCGGACTACGTCACAGATACGCAGTATTTT. Protein sequence: CASSPPDYVTDTQYF. The V call is TRBV7-2, the J call TRBJ2-3; the D gene is possibly TRBD2 (6 bases). CDR1 is SGHTA and CDR2 is FQGNSA in the germline V gene. Trimming took 5 bases from V and 2 from J, leaving 14 bases between them. This CDR3 has 15 residues.

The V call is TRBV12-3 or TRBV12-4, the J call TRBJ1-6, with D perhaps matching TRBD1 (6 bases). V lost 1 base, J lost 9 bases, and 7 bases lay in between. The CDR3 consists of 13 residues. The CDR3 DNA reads TGTGCCAGCAGTTTAGACAGGGTTTCACCCCTCCACTTT. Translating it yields CASSLDRVSPLHF.

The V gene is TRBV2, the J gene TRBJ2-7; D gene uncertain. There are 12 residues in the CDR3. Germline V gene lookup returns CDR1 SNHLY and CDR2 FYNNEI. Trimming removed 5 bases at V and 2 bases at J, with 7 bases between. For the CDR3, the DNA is TGTGCCAGCAGTAACAGAGCCTACGAGCAGTACTTC. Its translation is CASSNRAYEQYF.

The CDR3, as DNA: TGTGCCAGCAGCCAAGAGTGGCGGCTTAACACCGGGGAGCTGTTTTTT. It translates to CASSQEWRLNTGELFF. V and J are TRBV4-2 and TRBJ2-2; D uncertain. Trimming pared 0 bases from V and 2 bases from J, leaving 10 bases between. The CDR3 sequence is 16 residues long. CDR1 is LGHNA and CDR2 is YNFKEQ in the germline V gene.